The source of this T cell receptor (beta chain) is a study of T cell responses to AZD1222 COVID-19 vaccine. Some clones are missing from TCRdb's copy, which holds only in-frame ones; the method was immunoSEQ multiplex PCR. The data contain almost 70,000 clones, 80% of them singletons. V was trimmed by 6 bases and J by 2 bases, leaving 16 bases between them. The germline V gene has CDR1 MNHEY and CDR2 SVGAGI. The CDR3 consists of 15 residues. The sample here was peripheral blood, taken 28 days after the second AZD1222 dose. This chain connects TRBV6-5 to TRBJ1-1, with TRBD1 as a possible D gene (6 bases). This sequence originates from an adult who received the AZD1222 COVID-19 vaccine. Here the CDR3 reads CASSRRDTLNTEAFF. The CDR3 nucleotides are TGTGCCAGCAGCAGAAGGGACACTTTAAACACTGAAGCTTTCTTT.